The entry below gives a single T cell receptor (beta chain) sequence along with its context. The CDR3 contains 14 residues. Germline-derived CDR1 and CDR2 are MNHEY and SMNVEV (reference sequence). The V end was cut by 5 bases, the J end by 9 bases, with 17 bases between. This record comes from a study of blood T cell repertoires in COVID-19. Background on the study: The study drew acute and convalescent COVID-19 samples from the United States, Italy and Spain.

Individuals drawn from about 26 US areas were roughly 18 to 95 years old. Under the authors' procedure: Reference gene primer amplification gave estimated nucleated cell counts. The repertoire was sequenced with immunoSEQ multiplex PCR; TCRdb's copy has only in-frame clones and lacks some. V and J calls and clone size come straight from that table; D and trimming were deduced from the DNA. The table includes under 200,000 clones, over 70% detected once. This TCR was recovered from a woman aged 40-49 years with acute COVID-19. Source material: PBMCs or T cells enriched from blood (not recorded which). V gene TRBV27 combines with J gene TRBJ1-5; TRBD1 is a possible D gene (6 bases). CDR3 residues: CASSPPGHLSPQHF. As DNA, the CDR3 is TGTGCCAGCAGTCCCCCGGGACACCTGTCGCCCCAGCATTTT.